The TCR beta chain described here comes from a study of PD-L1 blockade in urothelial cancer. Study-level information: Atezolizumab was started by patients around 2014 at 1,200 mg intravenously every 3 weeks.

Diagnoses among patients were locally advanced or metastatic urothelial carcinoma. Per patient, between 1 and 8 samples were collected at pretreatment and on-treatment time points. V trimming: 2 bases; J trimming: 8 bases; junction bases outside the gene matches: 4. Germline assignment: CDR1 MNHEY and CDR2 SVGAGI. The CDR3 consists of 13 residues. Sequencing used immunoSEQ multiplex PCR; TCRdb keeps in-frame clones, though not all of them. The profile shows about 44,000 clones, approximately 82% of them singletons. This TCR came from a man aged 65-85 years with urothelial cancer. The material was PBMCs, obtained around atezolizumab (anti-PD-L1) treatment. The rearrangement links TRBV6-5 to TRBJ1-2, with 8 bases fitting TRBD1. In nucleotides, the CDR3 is TGTGCCAGCAGTTACCGCGACAGGGGCGGCTACACCTTC. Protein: CASSYRDRGGYTF.